These 27 T cell receptor beta chains share one sample of origin, sequenced in a study of early T cells in non-severe SARS-CoV-2 infection (dated by TCRdb to the early 2020s). Library prep was done by 5' RACE. Data came from a NextSeq 500. TCRdb reanalyzed the raw reads on its own, using fastp at Q25 for trimming and MiXCR for clone calling, and kept in-frame beta chains. Merged by CDR3 protein, the rows form single entries marked with the most common genes and DNA. In this sample the table shows tens of thousands of distinct CDR3 sequences, 6% to 7% of which occur a single time. Of the sample, around 8% falls within the top ten clones. Source material: whole blood. Receptor source: an adult who was a healthcare worker with PCR-confirmed SARS-CoV-2 infection or an uninfected control (not recorded which).

The rearrangement joins TRBV20-1 to TRBJ2-1; 8 nucleotides line up with TRBD2. From germline, CDR1 is DFQATT and CDR2 SNEGSKA (reference sequence). The CDR3 is 12 residues long. J lost 6 bases, V lost 6 bases, and 4 bases had no gene match. Here the CDR3 DNA reads TGCAGTGCCCCCGGGACTAGCAATGAGCAGTTCTTC. Protein product: CSAPGTSNEQFF.

This clonotype was counted ten times or more. CDR3: CASRLQGADTEAFF. The CDR3, as DNA: TGTGCCAGCAGGCTACAGGGGGCTGACACTGAAGCTTTCTTT. The chain employs TRBV6-5 and TRBJ1-1; 9 bases line up with TRBD1. The CDR3 totals 14 residues. The V gene's germline CDR1 is MNHEY and CDR2 SVGAGI. Losses at the gene ends were 6 bases for V and 3 bases for J; bases not matched to a gene: 5.

There are many counts of this clonotype. The rearrangement joins TRBV12-3 or TRBV12-4 to TRBJ1-1, with TRBD1 matching over 12 bases. V gave up 3 bases and J gave up 10 bases; unmatched junction bases: 6. This CDR3 region has 14 residues. CDR3 DNA sequence: TGTGCCAGCAGTTTCGGGACAGGGGGCTTAGGAGCTTTCTTT. It codes for CASSFGTGGLGAFF.

Notes on this clonotype: This may be a read error: a much more frequent sequence differs by one nucleotide. The V gene is TRBV15, the J gene TRBJ1-4; weak D call: TRBD1 (6 bases). This CDR3 contains 14 residues. CDR1 and CDR2 from the germline V gene are LNHNV and YYDKDF (reference sequence). The CDR3 spells CVTNPDRSNEKLFF. The CDR3 nucleotides read TGTGTCACCAATCCGGACAGATCTAATGAAAAACTGTTTTTT.

This clonotype came up a few times. V and J are TRBV6-1 and TRBJ1-1; D unclear. CDR3 size: 13 residues. Germline CDR1 is MNHNS and CDR2 is SASEGT. V was cut by 1 base and J by 1 base, with 4 bases left in between. In DNA form, the CDR3 reads TGTGCCAGCAGTGAAGACGGGAACACTGAAGCTTTCTTT. It translates to CASSEDGNTEAFF.

The chain links TRBV7-2 to TRBJ2-2; D remains unclear. CDR1 and CDR2 (germline): SGHTA, FQGNSA. V shed 5 bases and J shed 6 bases, with 7 bases lying between them. The CDR3 runs 12 residues. This CDR3 reads CASSPWSGELFF. In DNA, the CDR3 is TGTGCCAGCAGCCCTTGGTCCGGGGAGCTGTTTTTT.

The table lists this clonotype with many counts. This chain connects TRBV11-2 to TRBJ1-4; perhaps TRBD1 as D (6 bases). The germline V gene has CDR1 SGHAT and CDR2 FQNNGV. Between the trimmed V and J ends, which lost 3 bases and 1 base, there was a span of 6 bases. This CDR3 comprises 14 residues. The CDR3, as DNA: TGTGCCAGCAGCTTGACAGGAACTAATGAAAAACTGTTTTTT. Translating it yields CASSLTGTNEKLFF.

This clonotype was observed many times. The rearrangement uses TRBV20-1 and TRBJ2-3; D not certain. The ends were cut back, 1 base at V and 0 bases at J, with 8 bases in the middle. In germline, CDR1 is DFQATT, CDR2 SNEGSKA (reference sequence). The CDR3 length is 14 residues. CDR3 coding DNA: TGCAGTGCTAGAGTGGCGGACAGCACAGATACGCAGTATTTT. The encoded protein is CSARVADSTDTQYF.

This clonotype has ten or more counts. V gene TRBV25-1 combines with J gene TRBJ1-3; D unclear. Trimming stripped 6 bases from V and 2 bases from J, with 8 bases between. The CDR3 runs 13 residues. Germline loops: CDR1 MGHDK, CDR2 SYGVNS. The CDR3 DNA follows: TGTGCCAGCAGGCCGGAGGCTGGAAACACCATATATTTT. The encoded protein is CASRPEAGNTIYF. Full variable domain (missing parts from reference TRBV25-1 and TRBJ1-3): EADIYQTPRYLVIGTGKKITLECSQTMGHDKMYWYQQDPGMELHLIHYSYGVNSTEKGDLSSESTVSRIRTEHFPLTLESARPSHTSQYLCASRPEAGNTIYFGEGSWLTVV.

This clonotype has a count of ten or more. The chain has TRBV6-6 and TRBJ2-2; maybe TRBD1 (5 bases). V lost 11 bases, J lost 3 bases, and 10 bases lay in between. Germline V gene data show CDR1 as MNHNY and CDR2 as SVGAGI (reference sequence). CDR3 length: 12 residues. The CDR3 nucleotides are TGTGCCTGCCACAGGCACACCGGGGAGCTGTTTTTT. Residues: CACHRHTGELFF.

This clonotype appeared many times. The chain has TRBV20-1 and TRBJ2-1, with 14 bases that match TRBD2. V lost 5 bases, J lost 9 bases, and 6 bases stayed unmatched. The CDR3 spans 14 residues. Germline values: CDR1 DFQATT, CDR2 SNEGSKA (reference sequence). CDR3 nucleotides: TGCAGTGCTCAGACTAGCGGGGGGGCCGGTGAGCAGTTCTTC. Encoded protein: CSAQTSGGAGEQFF.

The table lists this clonotype with many counts. The CDR3 DNA sequence: TGCAGTGCTAGAGGCCGACAGGGAGAGGCCAAAAACATTCAGTACTTC. Translation gives CSARGRQGEAKNIQYF. The chain is built from TRBV20-1 and TRBJ2-4, with 7 bases lining up with TRBD1. V was clipped by 1 base and J by 1 base; unmatched bases: 7. The CDR3 is 16 amino acids. The germline CDR1 and CDR2 sequences are DFQATT and SNEGSKA (reference sequence).

This clonotype was observed many times. The V call is TRBV7-6, the J call TRBJ1-1; 7 bases are shared with TRBD1. The CDR3 consists of 14 residues. Losses at the gene ends were 1 base for V and 4 bases for J; bases not matched to a gene: 3. Germline values: CDR1 SGHVS, CDR2 FNYEAQ. DNA for the CDR3: TGTGCCAGCAGCTTAGGACAGGGAAGCACTGAAGCTTTCTTT. Protein product: CASSLGQGSTEAFF.

This clonotype was counted at least ten times. V and J are TRBV28 and TRBJ1-5, with 10 bases that match TRBD1. The CDR3 runs to 15 residues. Germline CDR1 MDHEN, CDR2 SYDVKM. Losses at the gene ends were 3 bases for V and 7 bases for J; bases not matched to a gene: 6. CDR3 protein: CASSFFGTGDQPQHF. The CDR3, as DNA: TGTGCCAGCAGTTTTTTTGGGACAGGGGACCAGCCCCAGCATTTT.

Ten or more counts support this clonotype. V usage is TRBV20-1 and J usage is TRBJ2-2, with TRBD1 identical over 7 bases. Germline lookup yields CDR1 DFQATT and CDR2 SNEGSKA (reference sequence). V dropped 6 bases and J dropped 7; count of bases not matched to a gene: 11. This CDR3 is built from 14 residues. The CDR3 coding sequence is TGCAGTGCCACGACAGGGTACTCTTACGGGGAGCTGTTTTTT. Translation: CSATTGYSYGELFF.

This clonotype occurred many times. This chain links TRBV20-1 with TRBJ2-1; possible D gene TRBD1, 6 bases. Between the trimmed V and J ends, which lost 2 bases and 5 bases, there was a span of 7 bases. The CDR3 consists of 12 residues. Germline-derived CDR1 and CDR2 are DFQATT and SNEGSKA (reference sequence). The CDR3 DNA is TGCAGTGCTAGAAGACAGGACAATGAGCAGTTCTTC. Amino acid sequence: CSARRQDNEQFF.

The sample holds many counts of this clonotype. The rearrangement joins TRBV20-1 to TRBJ1-6, with 8 bases aligning to TRBD1. This CDR3 has 15 amino acids. Germline CDR1 DFQATT, CDR2 SNEGSKA (reference sequence). V trimming: 1 base; J trimming: 6 bases; junction bases outside the gene matches: 5. CDR3 DNA sequence: TGCAGTGCTAGAGCCGGGACAGGAGTTAATTCACCCCTCCACTTT. It is translated as CSARAGTGVNSPLHF.

This clonotype was recorded many times. The chain couples TRBV20-1 to TRBJ2-5; a weak D match, TRBD2 (6 bases). CDR1 and CDR2 (germline): DFQATT, SNEGSKA (reference sequence). Trimming pared 5 bases from V and 2 bases from J, leaving 12 bases between. The CDR3 consists of 13 residues. The chain's CDR3 is CSAPHRGQETQYF. CDR3 nucleotides: TGCAGTGCTCCCCACCGGGGGCAAGAGACCCAGTACTTC.

This clonotype was detected ten times or more. The chain uses TRBV20-1 and TRBJ2-7; unclear D gene. Germline V gene lookup returns CDR1 DFQATT and CDR2 SNEGSKA (reference sequence). The CDR3 extends over 14 amino acids. V gave up 0 bases and J gave up 2 bases, with 11 bases separating them. The CDR3, as DNA: TGCAGTGCTAGAGAGGCAGGAAGGGCCTACGAGCAGTACTTC. Its translation: CSAREAGRAYEQYF.

This clonotype was counted ten times or more. This chain connects TRBV5-6 to TRBJ1-5; perhaps TRBD1 as D (6 bases). CDR1 is SGHDT and CDR2 is YYEEEE in the germline V gene. The CDR3 contains 14 residues. V lost 4 bases, J lost 4 bases, and 12 bases lay in between. The CDR3 DNA is TGTGCCAGCAGCGGCAGGGGTTGGAATCAGCCCCAGCATTTT. This gives the protein CASSGRGWNQPQHF.

This clonotype was picked up many times. The V gene is TRBV7-9, the J gene TRBJ2-1, with 9 positions matching TRBD1. The V segment lost 2 bases and the J segment 8 bases; nucleotides outside the gene matches: 10. Germline V gene sequence: CDR1 SEHNR, CDR2 FQNEAQ (reference sequence). There are 16 residues in the CDR3. CDR3 in amino acids: CASSLRRDRVSYEQFF. The CDR3 nucleotides are TGTGCCAGCAGCTTAAGAAGGGACAGGGTCAGTTATGAGCAGTTCTTC.

This clonotype was seen ten or more times. The chain couples TRBV5-1 to TRBJ1-1; D uncertain. The CDR3 spans 13 residues. From germline, CDR1 is SGHRS and CDR2 YFSETQ. V was cut by 1 base and J by 2 bases, with 6 bases left in between. The chain's CDR3 is CASSLSENTEAFF. In DNA form, the CDR3 reads TGCGCCAGCAGCTTGTCAGAAAACACTGAAGCTTTCTTT.

This clonotype was counted ten times or more. CDR3 protein: CASSLGNGANVLTF. As DNA, the CDR3 is TGTGCCAGCAGCTTAGGTAATGGGGCCAACGTCCTGACTTTC. V usage is TRBV7-9 and J usage is TRBJ2-6; D is unresolved. CDR3 length equals 14 residues. Germline CDR1 is SEHNR and CDR2 is FQNEAQ (reference sequence). V shed 1 base and J shed 3 bases, with 4 bases lying between them.

This clonotype was counted between two and nine times. The chain carries TRBV7-9 and TRBJ2-7; TRBD1 agrees at 7 bases. The length of the CDR3 is 14 residues. After removal of 5 bases from V and 8 bases from J, the junction contained 12 bases not matched to a gene. Germline V gene sequence: CDR1 SEHNR, CDR2 FQNEAQ (reference sequence). CDR3: CASSPTGSFLQQYF. CDR3 DNA: TGTGCCAGCAGCCCGACAGGGTCCTTCCTCCAGCAGTACTTC.

This clonotype was detected only a few times. The genes are TRBV7-9 and TRBJ1-6; 7 positions match TRBD1. The junction had 7 bases not matched to a gene; V was cut back by 5 bases and J by 0 bases. Looked up from germline, CDR1 is SEHNR and CDR2 is FQNEAQ (reference sequence). The CDR3 spans 17 residues. CDR3 nucleotide sequence: TGTGCCAGCAGCCGGGACAGAGAGAGCTCCTATAATTCACCCCTCCACTTT. Residues: CASSRDRESSYNSPLHF.

This clonotype was picked up many times. This chain uses TRBV10-3 with TRBJ2-1; 7 bases align to TRBD2. Unmatched junction bases numbered 2, after V lost 4 bases and J lost 5 bases. This CDR3 comprises 13 residues. Germline assignment: CDR1 ENHRY and CDR2 SYGVKD. The CDR3 loop is CAISGLADNEQFF. CDR3 DNA sequence: TGTGCCATCAGTGGACTAGCTGACAATGAGCAGTTCTTC.

This clonotype turned up a few times. The CDR3 loop is CASSYSGRAGDEAFF. The CDR3 nucleotides read TGTGCCAGCAGTTACTCAGGTCGGGCTGGGGATGAAGCTTTCTTT. The chain links TRBV6-5 to TRBJ1-1; D remains ambiguous. The V end was cut by 0 bases, the J end by 7 bases, with 15 bases between. This CDR3 is 15 amino acids long. CDR1 is MNHEY, CDR2 SVGAGI, per germline.